This T cell receptor (beta chain) was retrieved from a study of blood T cell repertoires in COVID-19. Turning to the study itself: Researchers got acute and convalescent COVID-19 samples from the United States, Italy and Spain. Sources were T cells, B-cell-depleted T cells, or PBMCs; the material itself was cDNA or gDNA.

Recruits, aged 18 to 89 years, lived in under 25 US areas. Source study methods: It was from reference gene primer amplification that nucleated cell counts were estimated. Sequencing used immunoSEQ multiplex PCR; TCRdb keeps in-frame clones, though not all of them. The V and J calls and the clone size are those of that table, but D and trimming were determined from the DNA. The sample records under 300,000 clones, roughly 91% being singletons. Per the germline V gene, CDR1 is SEHNR and CDR2 is FQNEAQ (reference sequence). V gave up 5 bases and J gave up 1 base, with 12 bases separating them. The CDR3 covers 15 residues.

The V and J genes are TRBV7-9 and TRBJ1-5; the D gene is possibly TRBD1 (6 bases). The sample taken for sequencing was PBMCs or T cells enriched from blood (not recorded which). This receptor was obtained from a woman aged 40-49 years with acute COVID-19. The CDR3 is CASSQGFDSNQPQHF. The CDR3 DNA follows: TGTGCCAGCAGCCAGGGGTTTGACAGCAATCAGCCCCAGCATTTT.